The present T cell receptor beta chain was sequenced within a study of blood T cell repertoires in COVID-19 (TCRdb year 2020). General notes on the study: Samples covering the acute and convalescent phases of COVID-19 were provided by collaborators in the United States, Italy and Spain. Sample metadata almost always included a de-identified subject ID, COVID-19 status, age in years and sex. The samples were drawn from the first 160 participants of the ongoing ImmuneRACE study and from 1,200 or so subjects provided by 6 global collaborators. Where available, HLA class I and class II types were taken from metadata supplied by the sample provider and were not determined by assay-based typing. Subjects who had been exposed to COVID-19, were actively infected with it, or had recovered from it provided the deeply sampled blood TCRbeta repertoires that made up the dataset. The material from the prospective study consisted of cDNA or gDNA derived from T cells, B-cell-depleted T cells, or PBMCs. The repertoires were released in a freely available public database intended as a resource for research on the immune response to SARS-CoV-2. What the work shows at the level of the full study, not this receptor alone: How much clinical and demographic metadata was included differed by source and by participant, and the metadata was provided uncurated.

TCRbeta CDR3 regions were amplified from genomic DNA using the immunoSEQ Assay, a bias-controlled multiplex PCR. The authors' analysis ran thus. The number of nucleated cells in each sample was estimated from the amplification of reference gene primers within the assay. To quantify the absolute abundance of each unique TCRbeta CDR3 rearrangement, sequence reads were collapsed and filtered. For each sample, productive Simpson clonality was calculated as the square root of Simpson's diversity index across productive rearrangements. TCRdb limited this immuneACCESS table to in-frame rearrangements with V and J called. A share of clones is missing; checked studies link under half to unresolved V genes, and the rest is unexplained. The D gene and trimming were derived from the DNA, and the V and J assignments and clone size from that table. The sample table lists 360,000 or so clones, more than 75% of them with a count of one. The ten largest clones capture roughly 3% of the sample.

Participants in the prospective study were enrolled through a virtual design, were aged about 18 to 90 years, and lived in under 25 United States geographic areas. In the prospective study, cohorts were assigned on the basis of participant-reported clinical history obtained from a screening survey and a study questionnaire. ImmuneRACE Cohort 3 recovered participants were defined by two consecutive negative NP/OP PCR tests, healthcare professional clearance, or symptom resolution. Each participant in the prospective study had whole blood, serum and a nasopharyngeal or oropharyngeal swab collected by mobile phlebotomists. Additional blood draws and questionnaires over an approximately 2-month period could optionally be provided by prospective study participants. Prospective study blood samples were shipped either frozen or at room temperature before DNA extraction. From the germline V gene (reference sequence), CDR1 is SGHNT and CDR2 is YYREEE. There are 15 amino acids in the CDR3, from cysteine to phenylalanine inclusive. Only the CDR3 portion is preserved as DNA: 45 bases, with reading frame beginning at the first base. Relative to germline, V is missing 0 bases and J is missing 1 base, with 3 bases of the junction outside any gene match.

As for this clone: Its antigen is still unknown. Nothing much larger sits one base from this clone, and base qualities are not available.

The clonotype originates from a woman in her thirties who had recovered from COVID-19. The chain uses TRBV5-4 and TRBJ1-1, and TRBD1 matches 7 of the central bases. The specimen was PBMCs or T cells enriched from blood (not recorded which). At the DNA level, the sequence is TGTGCCAGCAGCTTGGTACAGGGGTCGAACACTGAAGCTTTCTTT. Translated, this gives CASSLVQGSNTEAFF.